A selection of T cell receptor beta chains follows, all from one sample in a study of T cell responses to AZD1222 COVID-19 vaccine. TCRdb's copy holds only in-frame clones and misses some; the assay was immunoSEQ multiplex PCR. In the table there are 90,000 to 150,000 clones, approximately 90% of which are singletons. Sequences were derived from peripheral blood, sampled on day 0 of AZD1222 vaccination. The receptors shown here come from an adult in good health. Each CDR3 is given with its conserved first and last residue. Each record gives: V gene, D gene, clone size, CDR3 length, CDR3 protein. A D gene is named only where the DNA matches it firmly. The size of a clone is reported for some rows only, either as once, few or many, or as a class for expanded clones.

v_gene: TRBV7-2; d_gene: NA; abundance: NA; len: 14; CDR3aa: CASSWSRAGNTIYF
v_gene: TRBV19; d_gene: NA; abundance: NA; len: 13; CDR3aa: CASSMTMNTEAFF
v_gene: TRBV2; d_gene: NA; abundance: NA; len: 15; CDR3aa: CASNRGGSDVYGYTF
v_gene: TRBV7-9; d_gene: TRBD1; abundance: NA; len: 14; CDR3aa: CASSWDRGSTEAFF
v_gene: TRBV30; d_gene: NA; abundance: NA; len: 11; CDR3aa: CAWSQGGEAFF
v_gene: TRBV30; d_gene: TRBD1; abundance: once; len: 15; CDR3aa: CAWRQTTGENYGYTF
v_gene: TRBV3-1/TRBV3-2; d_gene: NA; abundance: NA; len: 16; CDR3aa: CASSQGPPANTGELFF
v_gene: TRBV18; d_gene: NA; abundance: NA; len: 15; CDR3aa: CASSLTGGYNSPLHF
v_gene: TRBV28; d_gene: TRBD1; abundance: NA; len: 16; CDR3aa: CASSLGQGANNSPLHF
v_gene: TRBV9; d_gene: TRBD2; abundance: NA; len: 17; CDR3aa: CASSAGLFAGGTYEQYF
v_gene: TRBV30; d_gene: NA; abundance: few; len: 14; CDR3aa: CACTPGTAAGEQYF
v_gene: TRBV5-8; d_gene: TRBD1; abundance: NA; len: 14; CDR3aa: CASSPWVRGNEQYF
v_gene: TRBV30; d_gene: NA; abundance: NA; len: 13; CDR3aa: CAWSVQSSAEAFF
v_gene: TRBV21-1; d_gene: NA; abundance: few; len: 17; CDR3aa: CASSPGSSRTGGETQYF
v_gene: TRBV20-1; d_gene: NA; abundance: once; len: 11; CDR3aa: CSGAAYNEQFF
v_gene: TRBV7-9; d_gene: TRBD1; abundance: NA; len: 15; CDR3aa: CASSVGGMVDQPQHF
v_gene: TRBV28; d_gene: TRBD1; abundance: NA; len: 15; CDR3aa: CASSLGARGGQPQHF
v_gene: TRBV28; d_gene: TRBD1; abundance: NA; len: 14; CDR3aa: CASSPGGTQETQYF
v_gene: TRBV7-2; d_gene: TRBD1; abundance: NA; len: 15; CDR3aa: CASSFGQGARYGYTF
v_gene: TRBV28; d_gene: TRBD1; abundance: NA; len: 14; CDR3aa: CASSSPGGDQPQHF
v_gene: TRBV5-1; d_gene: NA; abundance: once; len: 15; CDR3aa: CASSLESGSGNTIYF
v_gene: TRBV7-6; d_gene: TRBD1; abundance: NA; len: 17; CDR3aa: CASSLDQGAAWNTEAFF
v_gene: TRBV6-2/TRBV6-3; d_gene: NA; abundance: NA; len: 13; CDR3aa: CASSYARNTEAFF
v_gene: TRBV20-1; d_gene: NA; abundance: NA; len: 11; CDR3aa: CSARGGDTQYF
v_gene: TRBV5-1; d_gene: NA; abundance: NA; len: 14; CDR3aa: CASRLGGGRYEQYF
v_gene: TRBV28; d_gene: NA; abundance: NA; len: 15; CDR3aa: CASSFRSGAGNTIYF
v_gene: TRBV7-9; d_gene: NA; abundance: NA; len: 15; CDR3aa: CASSPGQFPSYEQYF
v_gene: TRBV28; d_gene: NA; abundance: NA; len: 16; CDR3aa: CASAGGGTPTYNEQFF
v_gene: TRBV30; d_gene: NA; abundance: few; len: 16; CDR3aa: CAWSVQGFAGANVLTF
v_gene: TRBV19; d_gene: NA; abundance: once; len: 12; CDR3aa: CASSISNTEAFF
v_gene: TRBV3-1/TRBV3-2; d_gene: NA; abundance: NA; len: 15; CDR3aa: CASSQGLLPNQPQHF
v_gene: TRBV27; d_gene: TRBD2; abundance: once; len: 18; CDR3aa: CASSFRGTSGRTAYEQYF
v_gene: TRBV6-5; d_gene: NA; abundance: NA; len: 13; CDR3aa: CASSRTLDTEAFF
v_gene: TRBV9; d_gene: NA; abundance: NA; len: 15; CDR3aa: CASTPGGGVDYGYTF
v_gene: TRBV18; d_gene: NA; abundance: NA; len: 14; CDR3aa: CASSQVGNTGELFF
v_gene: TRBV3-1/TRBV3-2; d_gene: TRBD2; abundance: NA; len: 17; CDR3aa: CASSRGLAGDSAGELFF
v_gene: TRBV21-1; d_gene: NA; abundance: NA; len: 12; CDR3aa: CASSKWGTEAFF
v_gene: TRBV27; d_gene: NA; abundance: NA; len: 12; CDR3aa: CASSSPTETQYF
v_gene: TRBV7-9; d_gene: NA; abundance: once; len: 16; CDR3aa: CASNQGGGTDAFEQYF